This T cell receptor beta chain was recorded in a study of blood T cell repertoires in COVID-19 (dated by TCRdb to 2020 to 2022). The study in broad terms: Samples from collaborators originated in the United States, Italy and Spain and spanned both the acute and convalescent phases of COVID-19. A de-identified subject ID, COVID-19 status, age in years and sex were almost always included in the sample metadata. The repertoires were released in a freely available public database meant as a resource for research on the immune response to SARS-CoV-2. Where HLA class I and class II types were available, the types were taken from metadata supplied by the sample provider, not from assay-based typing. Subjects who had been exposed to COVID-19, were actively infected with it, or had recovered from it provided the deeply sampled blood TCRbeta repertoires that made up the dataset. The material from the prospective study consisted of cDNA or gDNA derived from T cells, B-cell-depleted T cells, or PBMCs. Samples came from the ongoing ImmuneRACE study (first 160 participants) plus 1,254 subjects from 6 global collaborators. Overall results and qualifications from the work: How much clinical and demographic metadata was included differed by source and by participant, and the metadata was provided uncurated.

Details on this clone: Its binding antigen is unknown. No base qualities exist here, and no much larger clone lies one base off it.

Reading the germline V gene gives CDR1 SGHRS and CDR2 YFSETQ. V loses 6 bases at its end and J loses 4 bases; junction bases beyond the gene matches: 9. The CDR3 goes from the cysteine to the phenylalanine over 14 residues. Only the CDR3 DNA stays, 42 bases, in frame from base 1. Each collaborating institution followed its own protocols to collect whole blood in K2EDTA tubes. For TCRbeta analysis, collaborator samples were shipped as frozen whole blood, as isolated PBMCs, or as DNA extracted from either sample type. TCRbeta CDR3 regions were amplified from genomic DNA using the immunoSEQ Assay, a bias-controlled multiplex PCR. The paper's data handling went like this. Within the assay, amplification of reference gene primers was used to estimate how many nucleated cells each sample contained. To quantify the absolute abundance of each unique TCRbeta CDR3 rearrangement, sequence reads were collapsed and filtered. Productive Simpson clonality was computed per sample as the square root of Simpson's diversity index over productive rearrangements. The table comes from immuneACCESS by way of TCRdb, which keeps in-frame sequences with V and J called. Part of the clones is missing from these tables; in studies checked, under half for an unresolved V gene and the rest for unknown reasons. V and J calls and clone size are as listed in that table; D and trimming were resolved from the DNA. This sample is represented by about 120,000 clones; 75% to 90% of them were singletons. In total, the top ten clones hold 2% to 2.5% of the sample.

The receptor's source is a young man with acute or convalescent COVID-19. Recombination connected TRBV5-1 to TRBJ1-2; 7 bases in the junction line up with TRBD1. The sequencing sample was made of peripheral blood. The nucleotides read TGCGCCAGCACCCCTGGACAGGAGCTCTATGGCTACACCTTC. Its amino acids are CASTPGQELYGYTF.